This TCR beta chain was sequenced for a study of blood T cell repertoires in COVID-19. Study at large: Material from acute and convalescent COVID-19 was sourced from the United States, Italy and Spain. T cells, B-cell-depleted T cells, or PBMCs provided the cDNA or gDNA that served as material.

The germline V gene encodes CDR1 LGHNT and CDR2 FRNRAP. The CDR3 loop spans 15 amino acids. V lost 0 bases to trimming and J lost 3 bases, with 11 bases between them. The Seattle patients joined while their infection was active and were tracked longitudinally afterward. The authors' processing: Estimated nucleated cell counts came from reference gene primer amplification. Generated by immunoSEQ multiplex PCR, the TCRdb table keeps only in-frame clones and is missing some. V and J calls and clone size are given by that table; D and trimming were obtained from the DNA. The table has approximately 22,000 clones, roughly 77% seen once.

The chain joins TRBV12-5 to TRBJ1-1, with D maybe TRBD1 (5 bases). What was sequenced was peripheral blood. The sequence derives from a woman in her 70s with COVID-19, enrolled during active disease. CDR3: CASGLVVGPHTEAFF. The CDR3 bases are TGTGCTAGTGGTTTGGTAGTGGGGCCGCACACTGAAGCTTTCTTT.